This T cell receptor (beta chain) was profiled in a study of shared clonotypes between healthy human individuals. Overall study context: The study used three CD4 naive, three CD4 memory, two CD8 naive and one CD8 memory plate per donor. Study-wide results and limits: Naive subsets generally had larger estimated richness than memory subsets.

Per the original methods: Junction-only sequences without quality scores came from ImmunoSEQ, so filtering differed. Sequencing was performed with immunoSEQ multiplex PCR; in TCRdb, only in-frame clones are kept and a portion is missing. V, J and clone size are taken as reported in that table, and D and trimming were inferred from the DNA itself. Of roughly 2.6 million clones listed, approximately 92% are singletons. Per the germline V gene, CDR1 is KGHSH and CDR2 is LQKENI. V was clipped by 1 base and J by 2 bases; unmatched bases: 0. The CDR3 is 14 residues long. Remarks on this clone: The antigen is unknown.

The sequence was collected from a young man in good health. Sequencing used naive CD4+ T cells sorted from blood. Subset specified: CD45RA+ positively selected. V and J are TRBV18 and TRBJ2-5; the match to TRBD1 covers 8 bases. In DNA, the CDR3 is TGTGCCAGCTCACCACACAGGGGGCAAGAGACCCAGTACTTC. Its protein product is CASSPHRGQETQYF.